This T cell receptor (beta chain) was profiled in a study of blood T cell repertoires in COVID-19. Turning to the study itself: PBMCs, B-cell-depleted T cells, or T cells provided the cDNA or gDNA that made up the material.

Source study methods: Estimation of nucleated cell counts relied on the amplification of reference gene primers. Sequencing used immunoSEQ multiplex PCR; TCRdb keeps in-frame clones, though not all of them. The V and J calls and clone size were taken over from that table, and D and trimming were inferred from the DNA. This table holds 200,000 to 250,000 clones, approximately 83% found once. The germline V gene encodes CDR1 SEHNR and CDR2 FQNEAQ (reference sequence). The CDR3 sequence is 13 residues long. V was trimmed by 5 bases and J by 3 bases, leaving 8 bases between them. Sequencing used peripheral blood. The chain carries TRBV7-9 and TRBJ2-1; D might be TRBD2 (5 bases). This TCR came from a woman aged 25 to 39 who had recovered from COVID-19. The CDR3 nucleotides are TGTGCCAGCAGCCTCCGGGACTACAATGAGCAGTTCTTC. Its translation: CASSLRDYNEQFF.